This T cell receptor (beta chain) was recovered during a study of control samples from healthy donors and cancer patients. This CDR3 spans 18 amino acids. Germline V CDR1 and CDR2: SNHLY, FYNNEI. The J segment lost 5 bases and the V segment lost 2 bases, leaving 15 bases of the junction unmatched. Libraries were prepared by immunoSEQ multiplex PCR; TCRdb keeps only in-frame clonotypes and omits some of them. The table includes roughly 80,000 clones, roughly 90% detected once. The sequence was obtained from a man in his fifties in good health. The sequencing sample was made of blood. The chain couples TRBV2 to TRBJ2-5, with 9 positions matching TRBD2. The CDR3 spells CASSERVASGVLSETQYF. The CDR3 region has the DNA TGTGCCAGCAGTGAACGCGTCGCTAGCGGGGTACTAAGCGAGACCCAGTACTTC.